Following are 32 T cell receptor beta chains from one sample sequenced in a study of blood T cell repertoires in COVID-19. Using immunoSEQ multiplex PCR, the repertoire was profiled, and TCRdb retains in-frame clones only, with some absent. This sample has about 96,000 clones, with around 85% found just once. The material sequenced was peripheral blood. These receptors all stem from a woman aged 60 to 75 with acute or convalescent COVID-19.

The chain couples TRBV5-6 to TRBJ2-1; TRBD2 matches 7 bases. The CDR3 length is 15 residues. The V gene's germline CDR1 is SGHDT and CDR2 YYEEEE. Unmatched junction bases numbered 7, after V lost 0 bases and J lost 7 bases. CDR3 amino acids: CASSLEGRGGNEQFF. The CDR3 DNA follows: TGTGCCAGCAGCTTGGAGGGGAGGGGCGGAAATGAGCAGTTCTTC.

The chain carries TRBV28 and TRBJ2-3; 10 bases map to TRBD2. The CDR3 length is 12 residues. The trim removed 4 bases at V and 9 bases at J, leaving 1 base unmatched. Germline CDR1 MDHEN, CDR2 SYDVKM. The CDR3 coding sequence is TGTGCCAGCAGTTCTAGCGGGGGAACGCAGTATTTT. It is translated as CASSSSGGTQYF. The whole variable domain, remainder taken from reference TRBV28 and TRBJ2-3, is DVKVTQSSRYLVKRTGEKVFLECVQDMDHENMFWYRQDPGLGLRLIYFSYDVKMKEKGDIPEGYSVSREKKERFSLILESASTNQTSMYLCASSSSGGTQYFGPGTRLTVL.

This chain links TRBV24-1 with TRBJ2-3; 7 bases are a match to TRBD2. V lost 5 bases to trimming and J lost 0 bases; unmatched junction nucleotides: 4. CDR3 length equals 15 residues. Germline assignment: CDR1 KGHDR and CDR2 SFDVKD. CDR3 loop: CATSASGTSTDTQYF. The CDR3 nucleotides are TGTGCCACCAGTGCTAGCGGTACTAGCACAGATACGCAGTATTTT.

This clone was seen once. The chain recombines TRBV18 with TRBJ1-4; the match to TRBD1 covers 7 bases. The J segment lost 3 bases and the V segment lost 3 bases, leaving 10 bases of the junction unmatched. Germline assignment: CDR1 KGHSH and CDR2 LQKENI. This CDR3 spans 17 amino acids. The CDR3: CASSPTLPGQPNEKLFF. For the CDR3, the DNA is TGTGCCAGCTCACCGACGCTACCGGGACAGCCTAATGAAAAACTGTTTTTT.

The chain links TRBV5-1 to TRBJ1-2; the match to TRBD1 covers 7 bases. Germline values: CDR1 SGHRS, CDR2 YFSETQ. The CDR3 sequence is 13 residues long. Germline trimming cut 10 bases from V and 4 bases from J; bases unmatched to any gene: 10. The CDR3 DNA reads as TGCGCCTTACCCAAGGGGGCGCCCTATGGCTACACCTTC. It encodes CALPKGAPYGYTF.

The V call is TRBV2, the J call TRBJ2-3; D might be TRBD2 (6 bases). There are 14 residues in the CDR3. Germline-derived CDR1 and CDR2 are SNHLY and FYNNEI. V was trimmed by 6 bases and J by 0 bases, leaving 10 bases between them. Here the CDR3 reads CASSLGTSTDTQYF. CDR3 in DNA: TGTGCCAGCAGCCTAGGGACTAGCACAGATACGCAGTATTTT.

The CDR3: CASSRDRTGVSRDRGYTF. CDR3 in DNA: TGTGCCAGCAGTCGAGACAGGACAGGGGTGTCGCGGGATAGGGGCTACACCTTC. This chain links TRBV7-8 with TRBJ1-2, with 9 bases that match TRBD1. This CDR3 region has 18 residues. Trimming removed 6 bases from V and 8 bases from J; junction bases left unmatched: 22. CDR1 is SGHVS and CDR2 is FQNEAQ in the germline V gene.

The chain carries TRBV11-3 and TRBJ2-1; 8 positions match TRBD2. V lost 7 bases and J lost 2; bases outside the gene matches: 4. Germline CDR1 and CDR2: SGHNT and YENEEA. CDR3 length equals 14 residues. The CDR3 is CASTAGGAYNEQFF. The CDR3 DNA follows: TGTGCCAGCACCGCGGGGGGCGCCTACAATGAGCAGTTCTTC.

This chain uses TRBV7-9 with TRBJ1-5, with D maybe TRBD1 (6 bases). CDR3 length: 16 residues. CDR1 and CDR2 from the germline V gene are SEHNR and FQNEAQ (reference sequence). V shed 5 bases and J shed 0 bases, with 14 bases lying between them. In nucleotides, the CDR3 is TGTGCCAGCAGCCCTTGGGACATGTATAGCAATCAGCCCCAGCATTTT. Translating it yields CASSPWDMYSNQPQHF.

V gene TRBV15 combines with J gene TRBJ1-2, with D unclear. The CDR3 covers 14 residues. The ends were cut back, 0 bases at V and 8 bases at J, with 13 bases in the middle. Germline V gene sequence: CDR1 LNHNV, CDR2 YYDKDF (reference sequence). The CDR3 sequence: CATSRDNRGQGYTF. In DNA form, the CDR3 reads TGTGCCACCAGCAGAGATAATCGAGGGCAAGGCTACACCTTC.

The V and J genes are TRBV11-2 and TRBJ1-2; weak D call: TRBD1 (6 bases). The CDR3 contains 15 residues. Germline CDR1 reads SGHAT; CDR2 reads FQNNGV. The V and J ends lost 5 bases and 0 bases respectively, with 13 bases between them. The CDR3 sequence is CASSPGGFANYGYTF. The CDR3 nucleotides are TGTGCCAGCAGCCCTGGGGGCTTCGCTAACTATGGCTACACCTTC.

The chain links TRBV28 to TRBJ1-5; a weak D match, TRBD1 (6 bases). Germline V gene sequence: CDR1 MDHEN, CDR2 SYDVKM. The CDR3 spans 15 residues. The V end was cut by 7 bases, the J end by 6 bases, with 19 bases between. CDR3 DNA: TGTGCCAGCAAACCCCAGGGGATTAGTCGTCAGCCCCAGCATTTT. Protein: CASKPQGISRQPQHF.

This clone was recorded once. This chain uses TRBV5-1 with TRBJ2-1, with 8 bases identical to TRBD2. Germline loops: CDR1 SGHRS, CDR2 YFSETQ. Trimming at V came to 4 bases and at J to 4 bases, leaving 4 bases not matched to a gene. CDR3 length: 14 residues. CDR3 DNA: TGCGCCAGCAGCGCGGGGGGTGGGTACAATGAGCAGTTCTTC. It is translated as CASSAGGGYNEQFF. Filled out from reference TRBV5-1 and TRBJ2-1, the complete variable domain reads KAGVTQTPRYLIKTRGQQVTLSCSPISGHRSVSWYQQTPGQGLQFLFEYFSETQRNKGNFPGRFSGRQFSNSRSEMNVSTLELGDSALYLCASSAGGGYNEQFFGPGTRLTVL.

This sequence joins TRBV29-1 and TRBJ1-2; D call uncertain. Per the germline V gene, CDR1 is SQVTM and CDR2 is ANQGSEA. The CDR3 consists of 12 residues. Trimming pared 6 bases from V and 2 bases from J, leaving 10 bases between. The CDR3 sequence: CSVAQPNYGYTF. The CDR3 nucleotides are TGCAGCGTGGCACAGCCGAACTATGGCTACACCTTC.

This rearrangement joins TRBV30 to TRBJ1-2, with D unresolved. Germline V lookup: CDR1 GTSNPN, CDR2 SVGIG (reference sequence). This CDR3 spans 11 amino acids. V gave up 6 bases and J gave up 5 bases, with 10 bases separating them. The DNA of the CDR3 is TGTGCCTGCCAGGCAGCATATGGCTACACCTTC. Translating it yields CACQAAYGYTF.

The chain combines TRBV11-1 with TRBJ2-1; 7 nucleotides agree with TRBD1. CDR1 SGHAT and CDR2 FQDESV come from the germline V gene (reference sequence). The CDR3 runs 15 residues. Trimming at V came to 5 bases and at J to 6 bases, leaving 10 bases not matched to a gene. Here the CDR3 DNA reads TGTGCCAGCAGCCTACGACAGGGTGAAAGCAATGAGCAGTTCTTC. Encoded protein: CASSLRQGESNEQFF.

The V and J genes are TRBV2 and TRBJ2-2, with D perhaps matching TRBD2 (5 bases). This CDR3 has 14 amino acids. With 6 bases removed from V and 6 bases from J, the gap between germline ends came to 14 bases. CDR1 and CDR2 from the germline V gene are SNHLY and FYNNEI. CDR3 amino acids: CASSPSRAAGELFF. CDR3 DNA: TGTGCCAGCAGCCCCAGCAGAGCGGCCGGGGAGCTGTTTTTT.

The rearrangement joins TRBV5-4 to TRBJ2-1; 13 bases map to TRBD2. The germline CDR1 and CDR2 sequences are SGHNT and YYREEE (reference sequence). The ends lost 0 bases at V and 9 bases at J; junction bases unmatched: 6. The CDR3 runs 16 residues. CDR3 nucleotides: TGTGCCAGCAGCTTGGGGACTAGCGGGGGCGGGGGTGAGCAGTTCTTC. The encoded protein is CASSLGTSGGGGEQFF.

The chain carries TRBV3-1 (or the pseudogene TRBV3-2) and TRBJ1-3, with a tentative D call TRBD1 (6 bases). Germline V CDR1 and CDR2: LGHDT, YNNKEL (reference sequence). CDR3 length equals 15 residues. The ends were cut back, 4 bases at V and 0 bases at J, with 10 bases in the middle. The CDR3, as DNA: TGTGCCAGCAGCCGAACAGGGTTCTCTGGAAACACCATATATTTT. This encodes CASSRTGFSGNTIYF.

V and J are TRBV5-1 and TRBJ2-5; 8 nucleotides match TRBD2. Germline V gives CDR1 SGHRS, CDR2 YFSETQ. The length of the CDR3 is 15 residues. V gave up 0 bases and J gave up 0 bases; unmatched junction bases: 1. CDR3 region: CASSLVLADQETQYF. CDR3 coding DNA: TGCGCCAGCAGCTTGGTACTAGCGGACCAAGAGACCCAGTACTTC.

The DNA for the CDR3 is TGTGCCAGCAGTTTGGCTCAGGGATTCCCCAGCAATCAGCCCCAGCATTTT. Translation gives CASSLAQGFPSNQPQHF. This rearrangement joins TRBV28 to TRBJ1-5, with TRBD1 as a possible D gene (5 bases). CDR1 is MDHEN, CDR2 SYDVKM, per germline. The CDR3 sequence is 17 residues long. Deletions cut 3 bases from V and 1 base from J, with 16 bases between.

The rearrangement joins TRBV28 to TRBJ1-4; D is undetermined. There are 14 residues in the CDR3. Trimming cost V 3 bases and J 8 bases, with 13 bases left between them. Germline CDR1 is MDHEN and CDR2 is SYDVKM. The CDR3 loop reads CASSFIPVGEKLFF. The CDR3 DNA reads TGTGCCAGCAGTTTCATCCCAGTCGGGGAAAAACTGTTTTTT.

In DNA, the CDR3 is TGTGCCAGCTCACCCACCCAGGGGCTTGAGCAGTTCTTC. Residues: CASSPTQGLEQFF. The V call is TRBV18, the J call TRBJ2-1, with a possible D match to TRBD1 (6 bases). This CDR3 region has 13 residues. CDR1 is KGHSH, CDR2 LQKENI, per germline. V shed 3 bases and J shed 9 bases, with 12 bases lying between them.

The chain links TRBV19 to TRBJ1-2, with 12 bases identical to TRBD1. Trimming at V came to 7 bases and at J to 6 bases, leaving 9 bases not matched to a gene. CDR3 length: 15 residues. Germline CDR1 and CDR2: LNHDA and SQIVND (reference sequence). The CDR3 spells CASNKPGQGADGYTF. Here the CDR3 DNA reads TGTGCCAGTAACAAACCGGGACAGGGGGCGGATGGCTACACCTTC.

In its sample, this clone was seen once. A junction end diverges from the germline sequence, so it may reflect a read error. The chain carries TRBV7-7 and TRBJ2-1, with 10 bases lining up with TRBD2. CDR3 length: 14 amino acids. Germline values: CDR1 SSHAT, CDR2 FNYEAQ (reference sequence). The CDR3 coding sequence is TGTGCTAGCAGCCCTAGCGGGGGACACAATGAGCAGTTCTTC. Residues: CASSPSGGHNEQFF. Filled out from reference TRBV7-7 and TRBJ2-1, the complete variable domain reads GAGVSQSPRYKVTKRGQDVTLRCDPISSHATLYWYQQALGQGPEFLTYFNYEAQPDKSGLPSDRFSAERPEGSISTLTIQRTEQRDSAMYRCASSPSGGHNEQFFGPGTRLTVL.

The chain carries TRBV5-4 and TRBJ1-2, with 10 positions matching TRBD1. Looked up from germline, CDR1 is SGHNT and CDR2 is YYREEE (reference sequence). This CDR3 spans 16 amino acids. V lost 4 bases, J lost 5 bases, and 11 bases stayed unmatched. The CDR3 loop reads CASSDAIRGQGYGYTF. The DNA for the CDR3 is TGTGCCAGCAGCGACGCGATCCGGGGACAGGGGTATGGCTACACCTTC. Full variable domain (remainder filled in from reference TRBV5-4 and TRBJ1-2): ETGVTQSPTHLIKTRGQQVTLRCSSQSGHNTVSWYQQALGQGPQFIFQYYREEENGRGNFPPRFSGLQFPNYSSELNVNALELDDSALYLCASSDAIRGQGYGYTFGSGTRLTVV.

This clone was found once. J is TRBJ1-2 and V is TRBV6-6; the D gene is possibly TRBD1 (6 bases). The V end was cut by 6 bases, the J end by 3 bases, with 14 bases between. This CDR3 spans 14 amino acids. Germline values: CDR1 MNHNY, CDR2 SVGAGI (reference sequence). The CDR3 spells CASSLQGTDYGYTF. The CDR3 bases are TGTGCCAGCAGCTTGCAGGGGACGGACTATGGCTACACCTTC.

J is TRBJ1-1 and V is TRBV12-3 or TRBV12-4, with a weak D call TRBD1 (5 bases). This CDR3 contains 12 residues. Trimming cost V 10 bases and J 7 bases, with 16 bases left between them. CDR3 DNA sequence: TGTGCCATTTCCCCAGGGTTTAGTGAAGCTTTCTTT. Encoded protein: CAISPGFSEAFF.

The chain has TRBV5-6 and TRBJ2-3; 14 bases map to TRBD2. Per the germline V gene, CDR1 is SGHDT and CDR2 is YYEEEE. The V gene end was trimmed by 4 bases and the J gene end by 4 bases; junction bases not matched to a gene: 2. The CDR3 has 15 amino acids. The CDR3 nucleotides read TGTGCCAGCAGCCGGACTAGCGGGGGGTCAGATACGCAGTATTTT. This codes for CASSRTSGGSDTQYF.

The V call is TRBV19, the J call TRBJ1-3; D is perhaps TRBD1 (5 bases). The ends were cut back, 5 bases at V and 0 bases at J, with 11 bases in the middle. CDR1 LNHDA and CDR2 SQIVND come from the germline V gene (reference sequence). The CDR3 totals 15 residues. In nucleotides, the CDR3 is TGTGCCAGTAGTCGGGGGACCCCCTCTGGAAACACCATATATTTT. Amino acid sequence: CASSRGTPSGNTIYF.

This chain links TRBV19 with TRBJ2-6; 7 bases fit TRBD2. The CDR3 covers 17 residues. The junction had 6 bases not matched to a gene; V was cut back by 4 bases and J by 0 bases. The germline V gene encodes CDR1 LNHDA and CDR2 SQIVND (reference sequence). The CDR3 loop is CASSNGGGPSGANVLTF. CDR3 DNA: TGTGCCAGTAGTAATGGCGGGGGACCCTCTGGGGCCAACGTCCTGACTTTC.

The CDR3 protein is CAWSPGGALYGYTF. As DNA, the CDR3 is TGTGCCTGGAGTCCAGGGGGCGCTCTCTATGGCTACACCTTC. The chain employs TRBV30 and TRBJ1-2; 8 positions agree with TRBD1. Germline V CDR1 and CDR2: GTSNPN, SVGIG (reference sequence). The CDR3 is 14 amino acids. The V and J ends lost 2 bases and 4 bases, in that order; junction bases with no gene match: 6.